The following is a T cell receptor (beta chain) sequence with its context. Its antigen is not known. The sample originates from a study of CD8+ T cells in alopecia areata. Study-wide background: At a dose of 5 to 10 mg twice daily, oral tofacitinib was given to treated patients.

The study, taken as a whole, reports: Sequencing of scalp samples also includes resident alphabeta T cells from normal skin.

The V gene lost 1 base and the J gene lost 5 bases, with 18 bases spanning the gap. The CDR3 spans 16 residues. CDR1 and CDR2 (germline): GTSNPN, SVGIG (reference sequence). The authors extracted RNA and reverse transcribed it into cDNA as the sequencing template. Sequencing used immunoSEQ multiplex PCR; TCRdb keeps in-frame clones, though not all of them. Of roughly 59,000 clones listed, around half are singletons. V and J are TRBV30 and TRBJ1-5, with TRBD1 as a possible D gene (6 bases). The input for sequencing was CD8+ T cells sorted from blood, taken at week 0. The receptor comes from a human donor with alopecia areata. In DNA form, the CDR3 reads TGTGCCTGGAGTGGGGGGGGCTCCCACAATGATCAGCCCCAGCATTTT. Translation: CAWSGGGSHNDQPQHF.